The T cell receptor (beta chain) under discussion was sequenced for a study of blood T cell repertoires in COVID-19. On the study more broadly: Samples representing acute and convalescent COVID-19 were sourced from the United States, Italy and Spain. PBMCs, B-cell-depleted T cells, or T cells were the source of the cDNA or gDNA that made up the material.

The CDR3 is 15 residues long. Germline CDR1 reads MNHNS; CDR2 reads SASEGT. V trimming: 3 bases; J trimming: 7 bases; junction bases outside the gene matches: 6. Assay used: immunoSEQ multiplex PCR; TCRdb lists only in-frame clones, some missing. The sample contains 190,000 or so clones, around 84% of which appear only once. This clonotype was sampled from a middle-aged man with active or convalescent COVID-19. Sample: peripheral blood. The chain uses TRBV6-1 and TRBJ1-6; 7 bases line up with TRBD1. The chain's CDR3 is CASSDNAGGNSPLHF. For the CDR3, the DNA is TGTGCCAGCAGTGACAATGCAGGGGGGAATTCACCCCTCCACTTT.